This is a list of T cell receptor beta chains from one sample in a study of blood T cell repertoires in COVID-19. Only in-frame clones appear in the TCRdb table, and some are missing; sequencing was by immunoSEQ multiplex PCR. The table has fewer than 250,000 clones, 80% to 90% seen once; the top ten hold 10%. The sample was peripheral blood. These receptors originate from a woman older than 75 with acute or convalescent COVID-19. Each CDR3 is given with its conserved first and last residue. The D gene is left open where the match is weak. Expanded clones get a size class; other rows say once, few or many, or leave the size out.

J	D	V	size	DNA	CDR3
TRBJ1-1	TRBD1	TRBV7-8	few	TGTGCCAGCAGCTCACAGGGGGCGAACACTGAAGCTTTCTTT	CASSSQGANTEAFF
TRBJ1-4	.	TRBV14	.	TGTGCCAGCAGCCAACTCAGGGCCGCTAATGAAAAACTGTTTTTT	CASSQLRAANEKLFF
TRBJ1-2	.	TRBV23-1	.	TGCGCCAGACGGGACGGCCCGCGGGGGGGTGGCTACACCTTC	CARRDGPRGGGYTF
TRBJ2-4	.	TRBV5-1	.	TGCGCCAGCAGCTTAGGTATTGGTGGACACCCCCAAGACTTC	CASSLGIGGHPQDF
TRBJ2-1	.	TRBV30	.	TGTGCCTGGCATCTTGGGGGCAGCTCCTACAATGAGCAGTTCTTC	CAWHLGGSSYNEQFF
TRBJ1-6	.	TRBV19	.	TGTGCCAGTAGTATAGAGGCCAGTCCGTCTTCACCCCTCCACTTT	CASSIEASPSSPLHF
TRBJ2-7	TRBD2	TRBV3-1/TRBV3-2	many	TGTGCCAGCAGCCAAGGGACTAGCGGCCGTAAGTACTTC	CASSQGTSGRKYF
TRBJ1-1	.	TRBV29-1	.	TGCAGCGGCGGGCGGAACACTGAAGCTTTCTTT	CSGGRNTEAFF
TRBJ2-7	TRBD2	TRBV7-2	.	TGTGCCAGCAGCTTCAGGTCGGGGGGGGACTACGAGCAGTACTTC	CASSFRSGGDYEQYF
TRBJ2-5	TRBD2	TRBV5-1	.	TGCGCCAGCAGCTTGGAAGGCGGGGGGGCCGGAAAGACCCAGTACTTC	CASSLEGGGAGKTQYF
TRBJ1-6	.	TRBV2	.	TGTGCCAGCACCACAGGGACCTCACCCCTCCACTTT	CASTTGTSPLHF
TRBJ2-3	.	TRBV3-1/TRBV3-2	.	TGTGCCAGCAGCCAAGATTCGGTTTACACAGATACGCAGTATTTT	CASSQDSVYTDTQYF
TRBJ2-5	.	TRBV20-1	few	TGCAGTGGACAGTTCCAAGAGACCCAGTACTTC	CSGQFQETQYF
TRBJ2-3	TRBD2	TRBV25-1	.	TGTGCCAGCAGTGACCGTGGGACTAGCGGCACAGATACGCAGTATTTT	CASSDRGTSGTDTQYF
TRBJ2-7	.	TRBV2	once	TGTGCCAGCAGTGAAATCATCGGGGGAGGAAAATACGAGCAGTACTTC	CASSEIIGGGKYEQYF
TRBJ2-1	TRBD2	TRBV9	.	TGTGCCAGCAGCGGGGCGGCCAGCGGGGGGTATGAGCAGTTCTTC	CASSGAASGGYEQFF
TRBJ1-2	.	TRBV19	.	TGTGCCAGCAGGTACATAACTAACTATGGCTACACCTTC	CASRYITNYGYTF
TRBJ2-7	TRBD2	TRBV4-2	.	TGTGCCAGCAGCCAAGAGAGAGGGCTAGCGGGAACGTGGTGCGAGCAGTACTTC	CASSQERGLAGTWCEQYF
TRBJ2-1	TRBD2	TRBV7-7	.	TGTGCTAGCAGCCAGGGACTAGCGGGGGTCAATGAGCAGTTCTTC	CASSQGLAGVNEQFF
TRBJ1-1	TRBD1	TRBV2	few	TGTGCCAGCAGCTCCCTGCCGACAGGGGGCAGGGTAACTGAAGCTTTCTTT	CASSSLPTGGRVTEAFF
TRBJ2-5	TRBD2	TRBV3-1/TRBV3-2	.	TGTGCCAGCAGCAGACTAGCGGGAGAAGAGACCCAGTACTTC	CASSRLAGEETQYF
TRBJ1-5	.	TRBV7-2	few	TGTGCCAGCAGCCTGGCCACAGGTAGAGGCAATCAGCCCCAGCATTTT	CASSLATGRGNQPQHF
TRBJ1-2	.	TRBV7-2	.	TGTGCCAGCAGCTCCACACCTCCGAGGGATGGCTACACCTTC	CASSSTPPRDGYTF
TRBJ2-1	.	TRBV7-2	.	TGTGCCAGCAGCTTAGTAGGGACTTCCTACAATGAGCAGTTCTTC	CASSLVGTSYNEQFF
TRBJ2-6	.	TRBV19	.	TGTGCCAGTACCCCCCCCTTTGGGGCCAACGTCCTGACTTTC	CASTPPFGANVLTF
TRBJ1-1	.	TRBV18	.	TGTGCCAGCTCACTCCGCGGGGTTGAGAACACTGAAGCTTTCTTT	CASSLRGVENTEAFF
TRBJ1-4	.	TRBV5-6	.	TGTGCCAGCAGCTTGGGGCTTGCAACTAATGAAAAACTGTTTTTT	CASSLGLATNEKLFF
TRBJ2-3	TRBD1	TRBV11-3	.	TGTGCCAGCAGCTCTCGGACAGGGGCTAGCACAGATACGCAGTATTTT	CASSSRTGASTDTQYF
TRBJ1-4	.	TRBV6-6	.	TGTGCCAGCAGCAGAGGCGGGGGGCTAACTAATGAAAAACTGTTTTTT	CASSRGGGLTNEKLFF